Listed below are T cell receptor beta chains from one sample, sequenced in a study of T cell responses to AZD1222 COVID-19 vaccine. Libraries were prepared by immunoSEQ multiplex PCR; TCRdb keeps only in-frame clonotypes and omits some of them. The sample includes about 100,000 clones, 70% to 90% of them seen just once. The specimen was peripheral blood, collected on day 0 of MenACWY control vaccination. The receptors were gathered from an adult in good health. The CDR3 runs from the conserved cysteine through the conserved F or W. The order of the fields is V gene, J gene, D gene, CDR3 protein. A D gene is named only where the DNA matches it firmly.

TRBV4-3,TRBJ2-7,-,CASSQDWRRADRKVYEQYF
TRBV5-1,TRBJ2-5,-,CASSLEGGETQYF
TRBV3-1/TRBV3-2,TRBJ1-4,-,CASSPTGISELFF
TRBV7-2,TRBJ1-4,-,CASSQLMAGFGEKLFF
TRBV30,TRBJ1-2,TRBD1,CAWRPGTVYGYTF
TRBV11-3,TRBJ1-3,-,CASSLNGGPGNTIYF
TRBV12-3/TRBV12-4,TRBJ1-4,TRBD1,CASTRGVEKLFF
TRBV6-4,TRBJ1-2,-,CASSDSKDSGSYTF
TRBV7-2,TRBJ1-2,-,CASSQSGYVYGYTF
TRBV29-1,TRBJ1-1,-,CSVSAGGNTEAFF
TRBV28,TRBJ1-6,-,CASSMAAVGGSAPLHF
TRBV4-3,TRBJ2-4,-,CASSQKSGLAKNIQYF
TRBV19,TRBJ2-3,TRBD2,CASSRTSPDTQYF
TRBV10-3,TRBJ1-1,-,CASKGGTEAFF
TRBV6-2/TRBV6-3,TRBJ2-2,TRBD1,CASSTNRGVTGELFF
TRBV7-2,TRBJ1-2,-,CASSLTGNNYGYTF
TRBV7-2,TRBJ1-1,-,CASSLSANTEAFF
TRBV5-8,TRBJ2-5,-,CASSFRGGVETQYF
TRBV2,TRBJ2-1,-,CASLVGSYNEQFF
TRBV6-5,TRBJ2-7,TRBD1,CASSQTGFNEQYF
TRBV5-1,TRBJ1-6,TRBD1,CASSGTAESSYNSPLHF
TRBV19,TRBJ1-2,TRBD1,CASSIWRTGGGYGYTF
TRBV3-1/TRBV3-2,TRBJ2-3,-,CASSLPMGGPDTQYF
TRBV27,TRBJ1-6,TRBD1,CASSLVGTGGSPLHF
TRBV4-1,TRBJ2-7,-,CASSGGFSYEQYF
TRBV6-2/TRBV6-3,TRBJ2-1,TRBD2,CASSYPGTFGTSGSPNNEQFF
TRBV11-2,TRBJ2-7,TRBD2,CASSPRSGGSDEQYF
TRBV24-1,TRBJ2-1,-,CATRRAGEYNEQFF
TRBV6-6,TRBJ1-4,-,CASSLHRVNEKLFF
TRBV5-4,TRBJ2-7,TRBD1,CASSPPPGQGTYEQYF
TRBV3-1/TRBV3-2,TRBJ1-3,-,CASSHYKGSSGNTIYF
TRBV3-1/TRBV3-2,TRBJ1-1,TRBD1,CASSPTGVEAFF
TRBV27,TRBJ2-7,TRBD2,CASRLESTSLYEQYF
TRBV6-2/TRBV6-3,TRBJ2-3,-,CASSPLDTQYF
TRBV19,TRBJ1-2,TRBD1,CASSTPGTGDFYGYTF
TRBV20-1,TRBJ1-1,-,CSASERDRLYTEAFF
TRBV25-1,TRBJ1-2,TRBD1,CASSELTTGGYGYTF
TRBV5-1,TRBJ2-5,-,CASSLDETQYF
TRBV30,TRBJ2-1,TRBD2,CAWSGGAGNEQFF
TRBV7-2,TRBJ2-7,TRBD2,CASSFLAGGLYEQYF
TRBV7-2,TRBJ2-7,-,CASSLSQGLHEQYF
TRBV18,TRBJ2-7,TRBD1,CASSPDRGNSYEQYF
TRBV7-2,TRBJ1-2,TRBD1,CASNPDRGNYGYTF
TRBV18,TRBJ1-1,-,CASSQGLNTEAFF
TRBV30,TRBJ2-3,TRBD1,CAWGLTGGAGTDTQYF
TRBV4-1,TRBJ1-4,-,CASSLGMINEKLFF